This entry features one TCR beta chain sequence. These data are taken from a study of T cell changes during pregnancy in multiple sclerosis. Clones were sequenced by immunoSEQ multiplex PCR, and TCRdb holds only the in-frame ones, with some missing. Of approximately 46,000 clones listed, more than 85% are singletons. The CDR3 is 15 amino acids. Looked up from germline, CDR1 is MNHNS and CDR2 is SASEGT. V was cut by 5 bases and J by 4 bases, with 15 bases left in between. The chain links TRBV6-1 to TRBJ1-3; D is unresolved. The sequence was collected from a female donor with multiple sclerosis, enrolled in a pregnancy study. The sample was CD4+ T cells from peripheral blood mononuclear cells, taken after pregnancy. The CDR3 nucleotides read TGTGCCAGCAGTCCCCTTTCCGGGTCCGGAAACACCATATATTTT. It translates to CASSPLSGSGNTIYF.